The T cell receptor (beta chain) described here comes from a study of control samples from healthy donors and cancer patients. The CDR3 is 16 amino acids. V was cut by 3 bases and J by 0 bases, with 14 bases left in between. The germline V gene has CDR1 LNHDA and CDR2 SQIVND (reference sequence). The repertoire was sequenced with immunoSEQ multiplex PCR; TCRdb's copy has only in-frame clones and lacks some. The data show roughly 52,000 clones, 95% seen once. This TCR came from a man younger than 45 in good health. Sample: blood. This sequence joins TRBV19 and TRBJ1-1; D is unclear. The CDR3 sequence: CASSIPSGSLNTEAFF. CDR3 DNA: TGTGCCAGTAGTATCCCCAGTGGCAGTCTGAACACTGAAGCTTTCTTT.